This is a list of T cell receptor beta chains from one sample in a study of control samples from healthy donors and cancer patients. Data came from immunoSEQ multiplex PCR; TCRdb stores just in-frame clones and leaves some out. The data hold about 130,000 clones, with 75% to 95% observed a single time. Sequencing used blood. Receptors were obtained from a man aged 18 to 29 in good health. The CDR3 runs from the conserved cysteine through the conserved F or W. A D gene is named only where the DNA matches it firmly. Only part of the rows carry a size: once, few, many, or a class if the clone is expanded.

-	TRBJ1-2	TRBV9	-	CASSPRGLIPPDGYTF	TGTGCCAGCAGCCCAAGAGGTCTCATCCCCCCGGATGGCTACACCTTC
TRBD2	TRBJ2-1	TRBV2	-	CASSPGLAGVGEQFF	TGTGCCAGCAGCCCCGGACTAGCGGGGGTGGGGGAGCAGTTCTTC
-	TRBJ1-1	TRBV11-2	-	CASSRVVRRSEAFF	TGTGCCAGCAGCAGGGTGGTGAGGCGCTCTGAAGCTTTCTTT
TRBD2	TRBJ2-5	TRBV19	once	CASSMEGLAGMETQYF	TGTGCCAGTAGTATGGAGGGACTAGCGGGGATGGAGACCCAGTACTTC
-	TRBJ1-4	TRBV5-6	-	CASTPSGANEKLFF	TGTGCCAGCACCCCCTCGGGGGCTAATGAAAAACTGTTTTTT
-	TRBJ1-2	TRBV19	-	CASSTPPGTSNYGYTF	TGTGCCAGTAGTACCCCACCCGGGACGTCTAACTATGGCTACACCTTC
-	TRBJ1-2	TRBV11-2	-	CASSLVQKDYGYTF	TGTGCCAGCAGCTTAGTTCAGAAAGACTATGGCTACACCTTC
-	TRBJ1-5	TRBV6-2/TRBV6-3	-	CASSYQGSSQPQHF	TGTGCCAGCAGTTACCAGGGCTCCAGTCAGCCCCAGCATTTT
-	TRBJ2-1	TRBV5-1	-	CASSLEGVPYNEQFF	TGCGCCAGCAGCTTGGAGGGGGTTCCCTACAATGAGCAGTTCTTC
-	TRBJ2-7	TRBV6-5	-	CASSYSRGYEQYF	TGTGCCAGCAGTTACTCCCGTGGGTACGAGCAGTACTTC
-	TRBJ1-1	TRBV6-5	once	CASSYWGRGGEAFF	TGTGCCAGCAGTTACTGGGGACGGGGGGGTGAAGCTTTCTTT
-	TRBJ1-4	TRBV7-9	-	CASSLKDSTKLLF	TGTGCCAGCAGCTTAAAAGACAGTACCAAACTGCTTTTT
-	TRBJ2-5	TRBV11-2	-	CASSPSTGSRKETQYF	TGTGCCAGCAGCCCATCCACGGGGAGCCGGAAAGAGACCCAGTACTTC
TRBD1	TRBJ2-7	TRBV19	-	CASSIGMGQRIYEQYF	TGTGCCAGTAGTATAGGGATGGGACAGAGAATCTACGAGCAGTACTTC
-	TRBJ1-1	TRBV2	-	CASIPPTGWNTEAFF	TGTGCCAGCATCCCCCCGACAGGATGGAACACTGAAGCTTTCTTT
-	TRBJ2-5	TRBV21-1	-	CASSKAKASGGAKTQYF	TGTGCCAGCAGCAAAGCGAAGGCTAGCGGGGGCGCAAAGACCCAGTACTTC
-	TRBJ1-2	TRBV5-1	once	CASTPGPNYGYTF	TGCGCCAGCACGCCGGGGCCCAACTATGGCTACACCTTC
-	TRBJ1-1	TRBV10-1	-	CASRRDPNTEAFF	TGCGCCAGCAGACGGGACCCGAACACTGAAGCTTTCTTT
TRBD1	TRBJ1-1	TRBV29-1	once	CSPFYHGTGDRNTEAFF	TGCAGCCCGTTTTACCACGGGACAGGGGACCGGAACACTGAAGCTTTCTTT
TRBD1	TRBJ2-5	TRBV5-1	-	CASSWTGLQETQYF	TGCGCCAGCAGCTGGACAGGTCTCCAAGAGACCCAGTACTTC
TRBD1	TRBJ1-2	TRBV6-5	once	CASSHGGTGSHGYTF	TGTGCCAGCAGCCATGGCGGGACAGGGTCTCATGGCTACACCTTC
-	TRBJ2-7	TRBV16	-	CASSQSGRDFYEQYF	TGTGCCAGCAGCCAATCCGGTCGGGACTTCTACGAGCAGTACTTC
TRBD1	TRBJ1-2	TRBV30	-	CAWSRGSGTGYGYTF	TGTGCCTGGTCCCGTGGGTCCGGGACAGGCTATGGCTACACCTTC
TRBD1	TRBJ2-7	TRBV18	-	CASSPRRTGIDYEQYF	TGTGCCAGCTCACCACGCCGGACAGGGATAGACTACGAGCAGTACTTC
TRBD1	TRBJ1-1	TRBV4-1	-	CASSQLQGSTEAFF	TGCGCCAGCAGCCAACTACAGGGGAGCACTGAAGCTTTCTTT
TRBD1	TRBJ1-5	TRBV7-6	-	CASSPRQGATLIANQPQHF	TGTGCCAGCAGCCCAAGACAGGGGGCGACCCTTATAGCCAATCAGCCCCAGCATTTT
-	TRBJ1-1	TRBV4-1	-	CASSLAEGETEAFF	TGCGCCAGCAGCCTTGCAGAAGGAGAGACTGAAGCTTTCTTT
-	TRBJ2-3	TRBV15	-	CATSRKGGSTDTQYF	TGTGCCACCAGCAGAAAGGGGGGGTCCACAGATACGCAGTATTTT
-	TRBJ1-1	TRBV27	-	CASSFLMNTEAFF	TGTGCCAGCAGTTTTTTGATGAACACTGAAGCTTTCTTT
-	TRBJ1-2	TRBV5-1	-	CASTPVPIVMEGGRGYTF	TGCGCCAGCACCCCCGTTCCGATCGTGATGGAAGGGGGGAGAGGCTACACCTTC
TRBD1	TRBJ1-4	TRBV19	-	CASSTSGQTNEKLFF	TGTGCCAGTAGTACCTCGGGACAGACTAATGAAAAACTGTTTTTT
-	TRBJ2-6	TRBV18	-	CASSINPLHSGANVLTF	TGTGCCAGCTCAATAAACCCCCTCCACTCTGGGGCCAACGTCCTGACTTTC
-	TRBJ1-6	TRBV10-3	-	CAISESGSRSNSPLHF	TGTGCCATCTCGGAATCTGGTTCCAGATCCAATTCACCCCTCCACTTT
-	TRBJ1-1	TRBV4-2	-	CASSQDQTAGTEAFF	TGTGCCAGCAGCCAAGATCAAACAGCCGGCACTGAAGCTTTCTTT
TRBD1	TRBJ1-1	TRBV5-1	-	CASSWDRENTEAFF	TGCGCCAGCAGTTGGGACAGGGAGAACACTGAAGCTTTCTTT
-	TRBJ1-2	TRBV6-5	-	CASSDRLNYGYTF	TGTGCCAGCAGCGACCGGCTCAACTATGGCTACACCTTC
TRBD1	TRBJ2-5	TRBV11-2	-	CASSSLRSDRGTWTQYF	TGTGCCAGCAGCTCTCTTCGATCGGACAGGGGGACCTGGACCCAGTACTTC
-	TRBJ2-3	TRBV7-3	-	CASSPQGPDTQYF	TGTGCCAGCAGCCCACAGGGCCCAGATACGCAGTATTTT
-	TRBJ1-1	TRBV15	once	CATSREVNTEAFF	TGTGCCACCAGCAGAGAGGTTAACACTGAAGCTTTCTTT
-	TRBJ2-1	TRBV19	-	CASSIELATRNEQFF	TGTGCCAGTAGTATAGAGCTAGCTACCCGCAATGAGCAGTTCTTC
-	TRBJ2-3	TRBV12-5	-	CASGLGTSTDTQYF	TGTGCTAGTGGTTTAGGGACTAGCACAGATACGCAGTATTTT
-	TRBJ1-2	TRBV7-9	-	CASSFLGTFESYTF	TGTGCCAGCAGCTTTTTGGGGACCTTCGAAAGCTACACCTTC
-	TRBJ1-3	TRBV19	-	CASSMGGNSGNTIYF	TGTGCCAGTAGTATGGGCGGCAACTCTGGAAACACCATATATTTT
-	TRBJ2-7	TRBV5-1	-	CASSSGLRSSYEQYF	TGCGCCAGCAGCTCGGGACTTAGGAGCTCCTACGAGCAGTACTTC
TRBD1	TRBJ1-2	TRBV5-1	-	CASSAGTDFYGYTF	TGCGCCAGCAGCGCCGGGACAGACTTCTATGGCTACACCTTC
-	TRBJ2-1	TRBV6-1	-	CASSDRDEQFF	TGTGCCAGCAGTGACCGGGATGAGCAGTTCTTC
-	TRBJ1-5	TRBV7-6	-	CASSLGTNSNQPQHF	TGTGCCAGCAGCTTAGGGACTAATAGCAATCAGCCCCAGCATTTT
TRBD1	TRBJ1-2	TRBV3-1/TRBV3-2	-	CASSSGDSHYYGYTF	TGTGCCAGCAGCAGTGGGGACAGTCATTATTACGGCTACACCTTC
-	TRBJ1-1	TRBV5-1	once	CASSLGSGTEAFF	TGCGCCAGCAGCTTGGGGTCGGGCACTGAAGCTTTCTTT
-	TRBJ1-2	TRBV7-6	-	CASSSGTNYGYTF	TGTGCCAGCAGCTCCGGGACTAACTATGGCTACACCTTC
-	TRBJ2-1	TRBV4-2	-	CASSQLDRNSYNEQFF	TGTGCCAGCAGCCAGTTAGACAGGAACTCCTACAATGAGCAGTTCTTC
-	TRBJ1-1	TRBV11-2	-	CASSRFGPGTEAFF	TGTGCCAGCAGCCGTTTTGGACCGGGGACTGAAGCTTTCTTT
-	TRBJ2-7	TRBV5-1	-	CASSERAYEQYF	TGCGCCAGCAGCGAAAGGGCCTACGAGCAGTACTTC
-	TRBJ2-6	TRBV5-1	few	CASSFAGMDSGANVLTF	TGCGCCAGCAGCTTTGCAGGGATGGACTCTGGGGCCAACGTCCTGACTTTC
-	TRBJ2-7	TRBV11-2	-	CASSITRTSGEQYF	TGTGCCAGCAGCATAACCAGGACATCAGGCGAGCAGTACTTC
-	TRBJ2-3	TRBV3-1/TRBV3-2	-	CASSQEKGGITDTQYF	TGTGCCAGCAGCCAAGAGAAGGGGGGAATCACAGATACGCAGTATTTT
TRBD2	TRBJ2-1	TRBV7-3	-	CASSLRGGSSYNEQFF	TGTGCCAGCAGCTTAAGAGGCGGGAGCTCCTACAATGAGCAGTTCTTC
TRBD1	TRBJ1-2	TRBV9	once	CASSLTGGNGYTF	TGTGCCAGCAGCTTAACAGGGGGCAACGGCTACACCTTC